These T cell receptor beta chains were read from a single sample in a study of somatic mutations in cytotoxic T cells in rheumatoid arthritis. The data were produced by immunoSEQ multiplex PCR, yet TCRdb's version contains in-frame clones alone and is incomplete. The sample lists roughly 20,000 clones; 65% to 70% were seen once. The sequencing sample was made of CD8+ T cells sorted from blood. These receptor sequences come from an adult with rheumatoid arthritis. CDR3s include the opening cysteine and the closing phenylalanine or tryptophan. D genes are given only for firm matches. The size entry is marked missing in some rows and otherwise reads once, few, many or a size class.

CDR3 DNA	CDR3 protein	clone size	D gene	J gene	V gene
TGTGCCAGCAGTTACGTAGGGGGGCGAGGCACTGAAGCTTTCTTT	CASSYVGGRGTEAFF	-	-	TRBJ1-1	TRBV6-6
TGTGCCAGTAGTATAGATCAGGGGCCCATTGAAGCTTTCTTT	CASSIDQGPIEAFF	-	-	TRBJ1-1	TRBV19
TGTGCCAGCAAGGAGACAGGGGGGAGTCAGCCCCAGCATTTT	CASKETGGSQPQHF	-	TRBD1	TRBJ1-5	TRBV2
TGTGCCAGTAGTATAGCAGCCCACTTAGATACGCAGTATTTT	CASSIAAHLDTQYF	-	-	TRBJ2-3	TRBV19
TGTGCCAGCACCCGAGGGGGGGAGTCCTACAATGAGCAGTTCTTC	CASTRGGESYNEQFF	once	-	TRBJ2-1	TRBV9
TGTGCCAGCAGCTTACGGTGGGCGGGGGGTTCTTCGAGCTCCTACAATGAGCAGTTCTTC	CASSLRWAGGSSSSYNEQFF	-	TRBD2	TRBJ2-1	TRBV7-8
TGCGCCAGCAGTGACTTCGGGACAGCTCCGAACACCGGGGAGCTGTTTTTT	CASSDFGTAPNTGELFF	-	TRBD1	TRBJ2-2	TRBV10-1
TGTGCCAGCAGCTTAGAGGGTGAAAAACTGTTTTTT	CASSLEGEKLFF	-	-	TRBJ1-4	TRBV7-6
TGTGCCAGCAGTGGGCAGGGCAGCAAAAGTGTAACTGAAGCTTTCTTT	CASSGQGSKSVTEAFF	-	-	TRBJ1-1	TRBV2
TGTGCCTGGACTACCTTGCATCAGCCCCAGCATTTT	CAWTTLHQPQHF	medium-sized	-	TRBJ1-5	TRBV30
TGCAGCGTTGGGACAGGGAGGAGCAATCAGCCCCAGCATTTT	CSVGTGRSNQPQHF	-	TRBD1	TRBJ1-5	TRBV29-1
TGCAGCGGTCAGCGAATGAACACTGAAGCTTTCTTT	CSGQRMNTEAFF	-	-	TRBJ1-1	TRBV29-1
TGTGCCAGCAGCTTACCGACTAGCGGGGCGAACACCGGGGAGCTGTTTTTT	CASSLPTSGANTGELFF	-	TRBD2	TRBJ2-2	TRBV7-8
TGCGCCAGCAGCTTGGCTGGTGATGAAAAACTGTTTTTT	CASSLAGDEKLFF	few	-	TRBJ1-4	TRBV5-1
TGTGCCAGCAGGTCCGACACCCCCGAGCAGTACTTC	CASRSDTPEQYF	-	-	TRBJ2-7	TRBV27
TGCGCCAGCAGCTTGGAAACGGGGGGCGCCTACGAGCAGTACTTC	CASSLETGGAYEQYF	once	-	TRBJ2-7	TRBV5-1
TGTGCCAGCAGCTTAGGAGTGGGGAGTGGGGCTTTCTTT	CASSLGVGSGAFF	few	-	TRBJ1-1	TRBV7-9
TGTGCCAGCAGCTCCGACATCCTCTCCTACGAGCAGTACTTC	CASSSDILSYEQYF	-	-	TRBJ2-7	TRBV5-6
TGTGCCAGCAGCTCGGACGGAAGATTAGGAATTGAAGCCCAGCATTTT	CASSSDGRLGIEAQHF	-	-	TRBJ1-5	TRBV5-5
TGTGCCAGCAGCTTGTTGCCTAATGAAAAACTGTTTTTT	CASSLLPNEKLFF	once	-	TRBJ1-4	TRBV5-6
TGTGCCAGCAGCTTCCACCTGAGGCCTGAAGCTTTCTTT	CASSFHLRPEAFF	-	-	TRBJ1-1	TRBV13
TGTGCTAGTGGTTTGTGGGGGGCAGTCACTGAAGCTTTCTTT	CASGLWGAVTEAFF	-	-	TRBJ1-1	TRBV12-5